This TCR beta chain was sequenced during a study of Tregs in tolerant kidney transplant recipients. This CDR3 is built from 17 residues. The germline V gene encodes CDR1 SGDLS and CDR2 YYNGEE. The V and J ends lost 3 bases and 6 bases, in that order; junction bases with no gene match: 10. Generated by immunoSEQ multiplex PCR, the TCRdb table keeps only in-frame clones and is missing some. Of about 240,000 clones detected, around 81% appear once; the ten largest clones hold about 0.58%. Unstimulated Tregs (CD4+CD25+CD127-) and CD4+CD25- non-Tregs were sorted from PBMCs. The V call is TRBV9, the J call TRBJ2-3; 13 nucleotides line up with TRBD2. Sequenced: CD4+ T cells from blood. The sequence was collected from a human donor in good health. CDR3 amino acids: CASSGPRTSGSSDTQYF. Here the CDR3 DNA reads TGTGCCAGCAGCGGACCTCGGACTAGCGGGAGCTCGGATACGCAGTATTTT.